This T cell receptor (beta chain) was obtained from a study of blood T cell repertoires in COVID-19. For the study at large: Collection of acute and convalescent COVID-19 samples took place in the United States, Italy and Spain. T cells, B-cell-depleted T cells, or PBMCs provided the cDNA or gDNA that served as material.

Under the authors' procedure: Amplifying reference gene primers gave estimates of nucleated cell counts. Measured with immunoSEQ multiplex PCR; TCRdb has only the in-frame clones, and not every one. V and J calls and clone size are those listed in that table; D and trimming were worked out from the DNA. The data contain 240,000 or so clones, 86% of them seen just once; the ten biggest clones take up around 12%. This CDR3 is built from 15 residues. Germline V gene lookup returns CDR1 SGDLS and CDR2 YYNGEE. The V end lost 2 bases, the J end lost 0 bases, and 9 bases lay between the germline ends. The origin of this receptor is an elderly man with acute or convalescent COVID-19. Sequencing input: peripheral blood. The chain has TRBV9 and TRBJ1-5; the D gene is possibly TRBD1 (5 bases). Here the CDR3 reads CASSVGGSSNQPQHF. The CDR3 DNA follows: TGTGCCAGCAGCGTGGGGGGAAGTAGCAATCAGCCCCAGCATTTT.